The rows below give T cell receptor beta chains drawn from one sample of a study of blood T cell repertoires in COVID-19. Profiling relied on immunoSEQ multiplex PCR, and the TCRdb table lists in-frame clones only, not all of them. The sample contains some 100,000 clones, roughly 87% of which appear only once. The sequencing input was peripheral blood. Source of these receptors: a woman between 55 and 75 years old with acute or convalescent COVID-19. The CDR3 runs from the conserved cysteine through the conserved F or W. The order of the fields is clone size, J gene, D gene, CDR3 length, V gene, CDR3 DNA, CDR3 protein. D genes are given only for firm matches. Clone size is given for some rows only: seen once, a few or many times, or a class if the clone is expanded.

- TRBJ1-1 TRBD1 13 TRBV5-1 TGCGCCAGCAACCAAGACAGGGACACTGAAGCTTTCTTT CASNQDRDTEAFF
- TRBJ1-5 - 15 TRBV19 TGTGCCAGTAGTGGTTGGGACTCTTCAGGACAGCCCCAGCATTTT CASSGWDSSGQPQHF
- TRBJ1-2 - 14 TRBV19 TGTGCCAGTAGTCCCGCTGGGGAGAACTATGGCTACACCTTC CASSPAGENYGYTF
- TRBJ1-1 - 13 TRBV18 TGTGCCAGCTCACCTGAGATGAACACTGAAGCTTTCTTT CASSPEMNTEAFF
- TRBJ2-2 TRBD1 17 TRBV5-8 TGTGCCAGCACCCGAATCCTGACAGGGAGTGGCACCGGGGAGCTGTTTTTT CASTRILTGSGTGELFF
- TRBJ2-7 TRBD1 15 TRBV6-6 TGTGCCAGCAGCAGCACTGGGGACAGGGGGAGCGAGCAGTACTTC CASSSTGDRGSEQYF
once TRBJ1-2 - 14 TRBV19 TGTGCCAGTAGTATCTTAGGGGCTAACTATGGCTACACCTTC CASSILGANYGYTF
once TRBJ1-2 - 15 TRBV6-1 TGTGCCAGCAGTGAAGGGTTAGGGGGTCAGGAAGGCTACACCTTC CASSEGLGGQEGYTF
- TRBJ1-3 - 14 TRBV21-1 - CASSKWGPGNTIYF
- TRBJ1-3 - 16 TRBV27 TGTGCCAGCAGTTCAAGGGACACTCACTCTGGAAACACCATATATTTT CASSSRDTHSGNTIYF
few TRBJ2-6 - 15 TRBV19 TGTGCCAGTAGTCCCCGGAGGGCTGGGGCCAACGTCCTGACTTTC CASSPRRAGANVLTF
- TRBJ2-5 - 16 TRBV6-5 TGTGCCAGCAGTTACTCCCGGACAGGGAGGGGAGAGACCCAGTACTTC CASSYSRTGRGETQYF
- TRBJ1-2 TRBD1 15 TRBV6-5 TGTGCCAGCAGTACCCAGCCAGGGGGCAACTATGGCTACACCTTC CASSTQPGGNYGYTF
- TRBJ2-1 TRBD2 14 TRBV30 TGTGCCTGGAGCGGCGGCGGGAGAACGAATGAGCAGTTCTTC CAWSGGGRTNEQFF
- TRBJ1-2 - 12 TRBV6-6 TGTGCCAGCAGTTCGGACAGCTATGGCTACACCTTC CASSSDSYGYTF
once TRBJ1-2 TRBD1 19 TRBV27 TGTGCCAGCAGTTTATCGCGGGACAGGGGGCTAGGGGGGACATATGGCTACACCTTC CASSLSRDRGLGGTYGYTF
- TRBJ1-2 TRBD1 13 TRBV27 TGTGCCAGCAGGCGGACAGGGAACTATGGCTACACCTTC CASRRTGNYGYTF
- TRBJ2-7 TRBD2 15 TRBV3-1/TRBV3-2 TGTGCCAGCAGCCAGGGGACTAGCGGCTCCTACGAGCAGTACTTC CASSQGTSGSYEQYF
few TRBJ1-3 TRBD1 14 TRBV15 TGTGCCACCAGCCTCAGGGGGTTTGGAAACACCATATATTTT CATSLRGFGNTIYF
- TRBJ2-3 - 12 TRBV5-1 TGCGCCAGCAGCAGAGCTTCAGATACGCAGTATTTT CASSRASDTQYF
- TRBJ2-1 - 16 TRBV5-5 TGTGCCAGCAGACCCCCAGGTAGCGGAATCTACAATGAGCAGTTCTTC CASRPPGSGIYNEQFF
- TRBJ2-2 - 18 TRBV11-3 TGTGCCAGCAGCTTAGTGGTGGGGGCGAAGGGTAACACCGGGGAGCTGTTTTTT CASSLVVGAKGNTGELFF
- TRBJ2-3 - 11 TRBV11-2 TGTGCCAGCAGACTCCGAGATACGCAGTATTTT CASRLRDTQYF
- TRBJ1-1 - 15 TRBV2 TGTGCCAGCAGGGGGGAGGTAGGGGTGAACACTGAAGCTTTCTTT CASRGEVGVNTEAFF
- TRBJ1-4 - 14 TRBV24-1 TGTGCCACCACGAAAGGAGCAACTAATGAAAAACTGTTTTTT CATTKGATNEKLFF
- TRBJ1-2 - 13 TRBV23-1 TGCGCCAGCAGTCGGTTCAGGATCTATGGCTACACCTTC CASSRFRIYGYTF
- TRBJ2-1 - 13 TRBV5-4 TGTGCCAGCAGCTTGGCGGGTCGCAATGAGCAGTTCTTC CASSLAGRNEQFF
- TRBJ1-1 - 14 TRBV6-1 TGTGCCAGCAGTGAAGTGGGCAGGAGGACTGAAGCTTTCTTT CASSEVGRRTEAFF
- TRBJ2-1 TRBD1 13 TRBV5-1 TGCGCCAGCAGCTTCGGGACAGGTCAGACCGAGTTCTTC CASSFGTGQTEFF
- TRBJ1-1 - 12 TRBV11-2 TGTGCCAGCAGCCTATTTAACACTGAAGCTTTCTTT CASSLFNTEAFF
- TRBJ2-5 TRBD1 15 TRBV27 TGTGCCAGCAGAAGTGCCGGGACAGGGCAAGAGACCCAGTACTTC CASRSAGTGQETQYF
- TRBJ2-1 TRBD2 12 TRBV12-3/TRBV12-4 TGTGCCAGCAGTCGAAACGGACTAGGGCAGTTCTTC CASSRNGLGQFF
- TRBJ1-3 - 17 TRBV30 TGTGCCTGGAGTGTACGGGCCAGGGTCCTCTCTGGAAACACCATATATTTT CAWSVRARVLSGNTIYF
- TRBJ2-1 - 15 TRBV5-1 TGCGCCAGCAGCTTTTCTAGCCCCCAACGGAATGAGCAGTTCTTC CASSFSSPQRNEQFF